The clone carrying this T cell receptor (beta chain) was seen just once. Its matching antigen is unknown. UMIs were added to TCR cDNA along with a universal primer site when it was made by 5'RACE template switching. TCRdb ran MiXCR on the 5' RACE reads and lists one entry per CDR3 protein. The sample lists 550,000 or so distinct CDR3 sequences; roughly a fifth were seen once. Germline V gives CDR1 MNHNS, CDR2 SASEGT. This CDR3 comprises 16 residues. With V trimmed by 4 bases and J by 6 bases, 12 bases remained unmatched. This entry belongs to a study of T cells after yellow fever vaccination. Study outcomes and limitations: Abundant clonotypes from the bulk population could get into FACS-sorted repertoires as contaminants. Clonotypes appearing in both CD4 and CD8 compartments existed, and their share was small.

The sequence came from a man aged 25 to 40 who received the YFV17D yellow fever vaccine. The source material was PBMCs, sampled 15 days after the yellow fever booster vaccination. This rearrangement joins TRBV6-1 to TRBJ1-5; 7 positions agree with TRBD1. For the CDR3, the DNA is TGTGCCAGCAGTGGGGACCTCAGGGGGGTCTTTCAGCCCCAGCATTTT. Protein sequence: CASSGDLRGVFQPQHF.